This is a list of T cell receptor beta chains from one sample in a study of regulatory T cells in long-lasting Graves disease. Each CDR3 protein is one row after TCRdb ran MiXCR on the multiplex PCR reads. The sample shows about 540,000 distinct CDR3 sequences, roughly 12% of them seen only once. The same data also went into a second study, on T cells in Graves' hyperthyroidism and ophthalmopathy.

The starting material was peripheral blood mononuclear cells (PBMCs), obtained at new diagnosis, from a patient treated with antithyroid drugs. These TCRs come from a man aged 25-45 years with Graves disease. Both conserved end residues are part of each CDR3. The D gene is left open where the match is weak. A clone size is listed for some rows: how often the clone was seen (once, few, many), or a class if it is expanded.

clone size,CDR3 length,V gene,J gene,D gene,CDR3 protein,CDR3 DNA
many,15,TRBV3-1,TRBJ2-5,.,CASSQRNDPTETQYF,TGTGCCAGCAGCCAACGGAACGACCCCACAGAGACCCAGTACTTC
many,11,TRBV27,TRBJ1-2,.,CASRQGYGYTF,TGTGCCAGCAGACAGGGTTATGGCTACACCTTC
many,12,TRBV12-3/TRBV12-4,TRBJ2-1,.,CASSLRRQGQFF,TGTGCCAGCAGTTTAAGGAGGCAGGGGCAGTTCTTC
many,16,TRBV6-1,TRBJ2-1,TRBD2,CASSGPGTSGSIEQFF,TGTGCCAGCAGTGGACCCGGGACTAGCGGGAGTATTGAGCAGTTCTTC
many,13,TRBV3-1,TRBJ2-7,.,CASSLLSSYEQYF,TGTGCCAGCAGCCTATTAAGCTCCTACGAGCAGTACTTC
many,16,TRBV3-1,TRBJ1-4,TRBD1,CASSRLDRGRGEKLFF,TGTGCCAGCAGCCGCCTGGACAGGGGACGTGGAGAAAAACTGTTTTTT
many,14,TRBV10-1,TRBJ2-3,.,CASSEVGLADTQYF,TGCGCCAGCAGTGAGGTGGGACTCGCAGATACGCAGTATTTT
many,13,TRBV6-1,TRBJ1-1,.,CASSPVTRAEAFF,TGTGCCAGCAGCCCTGTCACTCGCGCTGAAGCTTTCTTT
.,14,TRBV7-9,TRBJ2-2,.,CASSLAGEAGELFF,TGTGCCAGCAGCTTAGCAGGGGAGGCCGGGGAGCTGTTTTTT
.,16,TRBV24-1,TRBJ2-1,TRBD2,CATSDPGTSSYNEQFF,TGTGCCACCAGTGATCCTGGGACTAGCTCCTACAATGAGCAGTTCTTC
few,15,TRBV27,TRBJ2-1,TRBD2,CASTPGLTLYNEQFF,TGTGCCAGCACCCCGGGACTAACCCTCTACAATGAGCAGTTCTTC
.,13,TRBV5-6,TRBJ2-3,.,CASSGYSADTQYF,TGTGCCAGCAGCGGCTACTCAGCCGATACGCAGTATTTT
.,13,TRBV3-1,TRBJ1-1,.,CASSHEPGAEAFF,TGTGCCAGCAGCCACGAACCGGGAGCGGAAGCTTTCTTT
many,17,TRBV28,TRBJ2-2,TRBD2,CASSFPGLAGNTGELFF,TGTGCCAGCAGTTTCCCGGGACTAGCGGGCAACACCGGGGAGCTGTTTTTT
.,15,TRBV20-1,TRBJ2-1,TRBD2,CSARGSGRAINEQFF,TGCAGTGCTAGAGGTAGCGGGAGGGCAATCAATGAGCAGTTCTTC
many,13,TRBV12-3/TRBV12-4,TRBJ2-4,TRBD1,CASSRDSKNIQYF,TGTGCCAGCAGTCGGGACAGCAAAAACATTCAGTACTTC
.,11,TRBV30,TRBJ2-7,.,CAWSGGGEQYF,TGTGCCTGGAGTGGGGGTGGCGAGCAGTACTTC
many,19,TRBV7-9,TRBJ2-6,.,CASSSSLTGRDPGANVLTF,TGTGCCAGCAGCTCAAGCCTCACCGGGCGCGATCCAGGGGCCAACGTCCTGACTTTC
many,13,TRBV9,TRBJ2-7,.,CASSPGGLYEQYF,TGTGCCAGCAGCCCCGGTGGATTGTACGAGCAGTACTTC
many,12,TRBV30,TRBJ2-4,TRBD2,CAWSGGGGIQYF,TGTGCCTGGAGTGGGGGGGGTGGCATTCAGTACTTC
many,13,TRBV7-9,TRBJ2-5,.,CASSSGTFETQYF,TGTGCCAGCAGCTCAGGGACATTCGAGACCCAGTACTTC
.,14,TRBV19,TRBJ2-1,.,CASSIYRDYNEQFF,TGTGCCAGTAGTATTTACAGGGACTACAATGAGCAGTTCTTC
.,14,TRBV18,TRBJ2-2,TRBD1,CASSPGQAVWELFF,TGTGCCAGCTCACCGGGACAGGCGGTCTGGGAGCTGTTTTTT
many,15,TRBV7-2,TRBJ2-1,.,CASSPDYLSYNEQFF,TGTGCCAGCAGCCCCGACTACCTCTCCTACAATGAGCAGTTCTTC
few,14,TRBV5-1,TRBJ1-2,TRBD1,CASSAETGLYGYTF,TGCGCCAGCAGCGCAGAGACAGGGTTATATGGCTACACCTTC
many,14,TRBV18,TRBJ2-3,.,CASSSSDSTDTQYF,TGTGCCAGCTCATCTAGCGACAGCACAGATACGCAGTATTTT
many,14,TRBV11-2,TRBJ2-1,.,CASSFSPGLGEQFF,TGTGCCAGCAGCTTTAGTCCCGGGTTGGGTGAGCAGTTCTTC
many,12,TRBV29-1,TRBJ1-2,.,CSGKQGIDGYTF,TGCAGCGGTAAACAGGGAATTGATGGCTACACCTTC
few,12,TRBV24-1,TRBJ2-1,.,CATSVRYNEQFF,TGTGCCACCAGTGTCCGCTACAATGAGCAGTTCTTC
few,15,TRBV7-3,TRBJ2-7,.,CASSLTDSPLGEQYF,TGTGCCAGCAGCTTAACAGACAGCCCATTGGGGGAGCAGTACTTC
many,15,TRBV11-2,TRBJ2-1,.,CASSLEQGYYNEQFF,TGTGCCAGCAGCTTAGAGCAGGGGTACTACAATGAGCAGTTCTTC
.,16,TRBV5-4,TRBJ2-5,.,CASSLGWDLSQETQYF,TGTGCCAGCAGCTTGGGGTGGGACTTGTCCCAAGAGACCCAGTACTTC
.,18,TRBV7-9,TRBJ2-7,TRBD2,CASSRLGSGNFQRYEQYF,TGTGCCAGCAGCCGCTTGGGTAGCGGGAACTTCCAAAGGTACGAGCAGTACTTC
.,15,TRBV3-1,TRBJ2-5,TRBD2,CASSQRTSGKETQYF,TGTGCCAGCAGCCAGAGGACTAGCGGGAAGGAGACCCAGTACTTC
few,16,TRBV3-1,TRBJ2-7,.,CASSRLVRTASYEQYF,TGTGCCAGCAGCCGGTTAGTGCGGACGGCTTCCTACGAGCAGTACTTC
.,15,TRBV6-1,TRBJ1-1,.,CASSEAITVPNEAFF,TGTGCCAGCAGTGAAGCGATTACCGTCCCCAATGAAGCTTTCTTT
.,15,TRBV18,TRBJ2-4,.,CASSDGRDFKNIQYF,TGTGCCAGCTCGGATGGCCGGGACTTCAAAAACATTCAGTACTTC
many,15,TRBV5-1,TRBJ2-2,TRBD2,CASRPTGTSGGELFF,TGCGCCAGCAGGCCTACCGGGACTAGCGGCGGGGAGCTGTTTTTT
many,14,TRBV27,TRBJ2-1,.,CASRKVGAYNEQFF,TGTGCCAGCAGAAAAGTGGGGGCCTACAATGAGCAGTTCTTC
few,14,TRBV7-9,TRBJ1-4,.,CASSLEVTEEKLFF,TGTGCCAGCAGCTTAGAAGTGACGGAGGAAAAACTGTTTTTT
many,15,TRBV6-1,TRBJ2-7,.,CASSGQRTDYYEQYF,TGTGCCAGCAGCGGCCAACGGACAGATTACTACGAGCAGTACTTC
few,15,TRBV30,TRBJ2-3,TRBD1,CAWSPLDRHTDTQYF,TGTGCCTGGAGCCCCCTGGACAGGCACACAGATACGCAGTATTTT
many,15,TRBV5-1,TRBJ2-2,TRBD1,CASSLAGQGAGELFF,TGCGCCAGCAGCTTGGCAGGACAGGGGGCCGGGGAGCTGTTTTTT
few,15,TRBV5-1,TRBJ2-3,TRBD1,CASRGTGESTDTQYF,TGCGCCAGCAGAGGGACAGGAGAAAGCACAGATACGCAGTATTTT
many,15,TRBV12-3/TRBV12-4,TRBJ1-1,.,CASSPPHSKNTEAFF,TGTGCCAGCAGTCCTCCCCATTCAAAGAACACTGAAGCTTTCTTT
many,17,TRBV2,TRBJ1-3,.,CASRGLGAISSGNTIYF,TGTGCCAGCAGGGGACTTGGAGCCATCAGCTCTGGAAACACCATATATTTT
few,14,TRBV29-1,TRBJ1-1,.,CSVPSLGGVTEAFF,TGCAGCGTACCGTCGTTGGGAGGGGTCACTGAAGCTTTCTTT
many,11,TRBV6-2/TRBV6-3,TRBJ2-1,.,CASSRRNEQFF,TGTGCCAGCAGCCGGAGGAATGAGCAGTTCTTC
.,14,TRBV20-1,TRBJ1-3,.,CSARVGPSGNTIYF,TGCAGTGCTAGAGTGGGCCCCTCTGGAAACACCATATATTTT
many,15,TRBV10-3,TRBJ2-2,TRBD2,CAISLAGAVTGELFF,TGTGCCATCAGTCTAGCGGGAGCGGTCACCGGGGAGCTGTTTTTT
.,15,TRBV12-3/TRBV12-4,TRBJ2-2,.,CASRTQGQNTGELFF,TGTGCCAGCAGAACCCAGGGGCAGAACACCGGGGAGCTGTTTTTT
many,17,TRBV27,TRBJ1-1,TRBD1,CASSSLQGAALVPEAFF,TGTGCCAGCAGTTCCTTACAGGGGGCGGCTCTGGTTCCTGAAGCTTTCTTT
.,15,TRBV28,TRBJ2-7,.,CASSFNSGSSYEQYF,TGTGCCAGCAGTTTCAACTCCGGGTCCTCCTACGAGCAGTACTTC
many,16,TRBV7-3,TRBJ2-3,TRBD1,CASSSATGGRTDTQYF,TGTGCCAGCAGCTCTGCAACAGGGGGCCGGACAGATACGCAGTATTTT